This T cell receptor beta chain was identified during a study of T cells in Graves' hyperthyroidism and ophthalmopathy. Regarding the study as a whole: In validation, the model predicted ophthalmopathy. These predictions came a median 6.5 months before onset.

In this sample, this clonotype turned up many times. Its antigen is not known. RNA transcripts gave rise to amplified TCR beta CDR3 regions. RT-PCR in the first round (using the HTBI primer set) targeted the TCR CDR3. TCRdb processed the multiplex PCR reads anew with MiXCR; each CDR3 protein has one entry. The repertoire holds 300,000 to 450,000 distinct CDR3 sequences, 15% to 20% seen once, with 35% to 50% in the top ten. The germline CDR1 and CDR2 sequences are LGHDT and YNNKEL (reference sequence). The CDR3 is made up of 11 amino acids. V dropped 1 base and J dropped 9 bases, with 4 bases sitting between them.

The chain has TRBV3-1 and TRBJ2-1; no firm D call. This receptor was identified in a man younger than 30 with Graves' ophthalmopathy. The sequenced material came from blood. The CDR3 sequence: CASSQGLEQFF. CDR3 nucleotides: TGTGCCAGCAGCCAAGGACTTGAGCAGTTCTTC.